The next 6 T cell receptor beta chains were all read from a single sample in a study of T cells in Graves' hyperthyroidism and ophthalmopathy. Researchers took RNA transcripts and amplified the TCR beta CDR3 regions from them. First-round RT-PCR with HTBI primers amplified the TCR CDR3 region. Each CDR3 protein is one row after TCRdb ran MiXCR on the multiplex PCR reads. The table records some 500,000 distinct CDR3 sequences, about 15% of them present only once. The specimen was blood. These TCRs come from a woman between 18 and 30 years old with Graves' hyperthyroidism.

The rearrangement uses TRBV12-3 or TRBV12-4 and TRBJ2-1; D gene ambiguous. V lost 5 bases and J 5 bases, leaving 10 bases between the germline ends. The CDR3 covers 13 residues. The CDR3 here is CASSPWAHNEQFF. CDR3 in DNA: TGTGCCAGCAGTCCCTGGGCCCACAATGAGCAGTTCTTC.

The gene calls are TRBV4-1 and TRBJ1-2, with D possibly TRBD1 on 5 matching bases. This CDR3 is 15 amino acids long. Germline V gene sequence: CDR1 MGHRA, CDR2 YSYEKL. With 2 bases removed from V and 8 bases from J, the gap between germline ends came to 18 bases. The CDR3 protein is CASSQSGPRAGGYTF. The CDR3 DNA reads TGCGCCAGCAGCCAATCGGGACCGAGAGCGGGAGGCTACACCTTC.

In this sample, this clonotype turned up a few times. The chain combines TRBV12-5 with TRBJ2-7, with a weak D call TRBD1 (6 bases). The CDR3 covers 14 residues. V was cut by 3 bases and J by 4 bases, with 13 bases left in between. The germline V gene encodes CDR1 LGHNT and CDR2 FRNRAP. DNA of the CDR3: TGTGCTAGTGGTTTCCCCCACAGGGATTACGAGCAGTACGTC. It yields the protein CASGFPHRDYEQYV.

This clonotype was seen a few times. The chain is built from TRBV29-1 and TRBJ2-1, with TRBD2 matching 7 bases. The CDR3 length is 10 residues. The germline V gene has CDR1 SQVTM and CDR2 ANQGSEA. Trimming took 8 bases from V and 9 from J; bases not matched to a gene: 4. The CDR3 DNA reads as TGCAGCACTTGGGGGGGTGAGCAGTTCTTC. Translated: CSTWGGEQFF.

This clonotype was detected ten times or more. V is TRBV27 and J is TRBJ1-1; D is possibly TRBD1 (5 bases). The CDR3 contains 14 residues. Germline CDR1 MNHEY, CDR2 SMNVEV (reference sequence). Trimming removed 2 bases from V and 2 bases from J, with 9 bases in between. CDR3 amino acids: CASSLQDINTEAFF. CDR3 DNA: TGTGCCAGCAGTTTACAGGACATCAACACTGAAGCTTTCTTT.

The chain has TRBV6-2 or TRBV6-3 and TRBJ2-3; TRBD2 matches at 8 bases. This CDR3 spans 16 amino acids. V lost 7 bases and J lost 2; bases outside the gene matches: 11. CDR1 is MNHEY, CDR2 SVGEGT, per germline. The CDR3 nucleotides are TGTGCCAGCAACCCTAGCGGGTCTCCAGCCACAGATACGCAGTATTTT. Amino acids: CASNPSGSPATDTQYF.